What follows is one T cell receptor beta chain and its context. The antigen it binds to is not known. Per-nucleotide qualities are absent, and no much larger clonotype sits a single base away. The sample belongs to a study of OX40 agonist ivuxolimab in advanced cancers. Regarding the study in general: Ivuxolimab was a fully human IgG2 agonistic monoclonal antibody targeting the costimulatory receptor OX40 (CD134). Intravenous ivuxolimab was administered to patients every 2 weeks at six dose levels: 0.01, 0.1, 0.3, 1.5, 3 and 10 mg/kg. Of the 50 to 55 patients in dose escalation, about 19 had hepatocellular carcinoma, approximately 15 had melanoma, 9 had renal cell carcinoma and 9 had head and neck cancer. A male proportion of around 83% and a mean age of approximately 55 years, ranging from about 23 to 90, were recorded for the dose-escalation cohort. Patients were allowed to have had prior anti-PD-1, anti-PD-L1 or anti-CTLA-4 therapy, and about 40% of the dose-escalation patients had been treated with checkpoint inhibitors. Partial responses occurred in three dose-escalation patients: two with cutaneous melanoma and one with hepatocellular carcinoma. The purpose of peripheral TCRbeta sequencing was to test whether ivuxolimab changed TCR sequence diversity and led to clonal T-cell expansion. The paper reports the monotherapy dose-escalation portion (N of about 50 patients) of the phase I ivuxolimab trial.

CDR1 and CDR2 were assigned from the germline V gene as LGHNT and FRNRAP. Inclusive of the bounding cysteine and phenylalanine, the CDR3 is 14 residues long. Here the CDR3 DNA is all that survives: 42 bases in frame from base 1. V was cut back by 6 bases and J by 0 bases, leaving a gap of 10 bases between them. Patients with a history of autoimmune disease or receiving systemic immunosuppression were excluded from the trial. Peripheral blood for TCR sequencing was drawn from every dose cohort at baseline, at cycle 4 day 1 and at cycle 7 day 1. The samples were drawn from a first-in-human, open-label, multicenter phase I dose-escalation trial of ivuxolimab. Adults with locally advanced or metastatic melanoma, renal cell carcinoma, hepatocellular carcinoma or head and neck squamous cell carcinoma were enrolled in the trial. Before TCR sequencing, CD4+ and CD8+ T cells were separately sorted from peripheral blood.

Genomic DNA was isolated from the sorted cells so that the TCRbeta CDR3 region could be sequenced. The immunoSEQ Assay was used for sequencing of TCRbeta CDR3 regions. Sourced from immuneACCESS, this table was stored by TCRdb with only in-frame sequences that have V and J called. A share of the clones is absent; for the studies checked, an unresolved V gene accounts for under half, and the remainder has no known explanation. The sample includes about 76,000 clones, with roughly 87% observed a single time. The top ten hold under 3.5% of the sample. Broader findings and caveats from the paper: In the 0.1-3.0 mg/kg groups, partial responders were among the patients with the lowest normalized peripheral clonal expansion, particularly in CD8+ T cells. After ivuxolimab, CD8+ T cells had more expanded clones than CD4+ T cells on average. At doses from 0.1 to 3.0 mg/kg, clonal expansion was seen in both CD4+ and CD8+ blood T cells between baseline and week 6. The antigen specificity of the clonally expanded peripheral T cells was not determined. Low levels of normalized T-cell clonal expansion were also shown by some nonresponding patients.

Sequencing used CD4+ or CD8+ T cells sorted from blood, obtained in a trial of the OX40 agonist ivuxolimab. The clonotype comes from an adult with an advanced solid tumor such as melanoma, head and neck, liver or kidney cancer. The rearrangement joined TRBV12-5 to TRBJ2-3, with TRBD2 tentatively as D gene (6 bases match). The DNA is TGTGCTAGTGGACCGGGACTCAGCACAGATACGCAGTATTTT. Its product reads: CASGPGLSTDTQYF.